The 29 T cell receptor beta chains below were found in one sample sequenced in a study of blood T cell repertoires in COVID-19 (dated by TCRdb to about 2020). The library was prepared using the immunoSEQ multiplex PCR assay. In TCRdb, the immuneACCESS table is reduced to in-frame sequences with V and J assigned. These tables do not hold every clone; where another copy was compared, an unresolved V gene accounts for under half, and the others remain unexplained. For this sample the table gives under 170,000 clones, of which approximately 84% were detected only once. Less than 2.5% of the sample rests with the top ten. Input material: peripheral blood. The origin of the receptors is a man between 65 and 85 years old with acute or convalescent COVID-19.

This clone has a handful of counts. This chain connects TRBV10-3 to TRBJ2-1; 10 bases align to TRBD2. With 7 bases clipped from V and 2 bases from J, the junction kept 8 bases outside the gene matches. Germline lookup yields CDR1 ENHRY and CDR2 SYGVKD. This CDR3 spans 16 amino acids. Written as DNA, the CDR3 is TGTGCCATCAATACAGCGGGGGGGTTCCCCTACAATGAGCAGTTCTTC. Protein sequence: CAINTAGGFPYNEQFF.

The rearrangement links TRBV19 to TRBJ1-5; D perhaps matches TRBD1 (5 bases). The germline V and J ends were trimmed by 3 bases and 0 bases, with 18 bases remaining between them. There are 18 residues in the CDR3. Looked up from germline, CDR1 is LNHDA and CDR2 is SQIVND (reference sequence). CDR3 in amino acids: CASSMRLDTRGSNQPQHF. For the CDR3, the DNA is TGTGCCAGTAGTATGAGATTGGACACAAGAGGTAGCAATCAGCCCCAGCATTTT. Filled out from reference TRBV19 and TRBJ1-5, the complete variable domain reads DGGITQSPKYLFRKEGQNVTLSCEQNLNHDAMYWYRQDPGQGLRLIYYSQIVNDFQKGDIAEGYSVSREKKESFPLTVTSAQKNPTAFYLCASSMRLDTRGSNQPQHFGDGTRLSIL.

The chain recombines TRBV11-2 with TRBJ2-3; 11 nucleotides match TRBD1. This CDR3 is 16 amino acids long. V trimming: 3 bases; J trimming: 6 bases; junction bases outside the gene matches: 8. From germline, CDR1 is SGHAT and CDR2 FQNNGV. The DNA for the CDR3 is TGTGCCAGCAGCTTTCTCGGACAGGGGGCGATGGATACGCAGTATTTT. Translation gives CASSFLGQGAMDTQYF.

This chain joins TRBV4-1 and TRBJ1-1; D perhaps matches TRBD1 (5 bases). V lost 6 bases and J lost 3, with 17 bases in between. Germline V gene data show CDR1 as MGHRA and CDR2 as YSYEKL. The CDR3 is made up of 15 amino acids. The CDR3 sequence is CASSGVTGWDTEAFF. CDR3 coding DNA: TGCGCCAGCAGTGGAGTCACAGGTTGGGACACTGAAGCTTTCTTT.

V usage is TRBV2 and J usage is TRBJ2-2; D might be TRBD2 (6 bases). This CDR3 spans 15 amino acids. Trimming took off 7 bases at V and 0 bases at J, with 12 bases between the two ends. Germline CDR1 SNHLY, CDR2 FYNNEI. The CDR3 sequence is CASKLEGANTGELFF. DNA for the CDR3: TGTGCCAGCAAATTGGAGGGAGCGAACACCGGGGAGCTGTTTTTT.

The gene calls are TRBV6-6 and TRBJ1-1, with a possible D match to TRBD1 (5 bases). Deletions cut 8 bases from V and 5 bases from J, with 18 bases between. CDR1 is MNHNY and CDR2 is SVGAGI in the germline V gene (reference sequence). The CDR3 consists of 14 residues. CDR3 bases: TGTGCCAGCTACTTGTTAAACCAGGGAACTGAAGCTTTCTTT. Translation gives CASYLLNQGTEAFF.

The chain joins TRBV27 to TRBJ2-2; 8 nucleotides line up with TRBD1. Trimming cost V 7 bases and J 6 bases; bases outside gene matches: 10. In germline, CDR1 is MNHEY, CDR2 SMNVEV (reference sequence). The CDR3 spans 15 residues. The CDR3 DNA reads as TGTGCCAGCAAACTTAGACAGGGGATACCCGGGGAGCTGTTTTTT. It is translated as CASKLRQGIPGELFF.

The genes are TRBV9 and TRBJ2-3; D may be TRBD1 (6 bases). The germline V gene has CDR1 SGDLS and CDR2 YYNGEE. The length of the CDR3 is 15 residues. Trimming took off 3 bases at V and 4 bases at J, with 15 bases between the two ends. CDR3 sequence reads: CASSDSFRGPDTQYF. The CDR3 nucleotides are TGTGCCAGCAGCGACTCTTTCAGGGGTCCAGATACGCAGTATTTT.

The chain recombines TRBV5-1 with TRBJ2-6, with TRBD1 matching over 10 bases. The germline gives CDR1 SGHRS, CDR2 YFSETQ. V shed 3 bases and J 4 bases; nucleotides not matched to a gene: 4. The CDR3 has 16 residues. In DNA, the CDR3 is TGCGCCAGCAGCTCGGGACAGGGGTCCGGGGCCAACGTCCTGACTTTC. Amino acid sequence: CASSSGQGSGANVLTF.

V is TRBV5-1 and J is TRBJ2-7, with 11 positions matching TRBD1. Per the germline V gene, CDR1 is SGHRS and CDR2 is YFSETQ. Trimming cost V 4 bases and J 3 bases; bases outside gene matches: 6. The CDR3 length is 15 residues. The CDR3 DNA reads as TGCGCCAGCAGCGGGTCCGGGACAGGGGGCTACGAGCAGTACTTC. Its protein product is CASSGSGTGGYEQYF.

A single count supports this clone. The gene calls are TRBV7-3 and TRBJ2-5; D gene ambiguous. The V end lost 1 base, the J end lost 3 bases, and 6 bases lay between the germline ends. The CDR3 loop spans 13 amino acids. In germline, CDR1 is SGHTA, CDR2 FQGTGA. CDR3 DNA sequence: TGTGCCAGCAGCTTAATGGCAAAAGAGACCCAGTACTTC. The encoded protein is CASSLMAKETQYF.

V is TRBV11-2 and J is TRBJ2-1; D remains unclear. This CDR3 spans 15 amino acids. V dropped 3 bases and J dropped 0 bases, with 9 bases sitting between them. Germline V gene data show CDR1 as SGHAT and CDR2 as FQNNGV. The CDR3 protein is CASSFERSSYNEQFF. The CDR3 DNA reads as TGTGCCAGCAGCTTTGAACGGAGCTCCTACAATGAGCAGTTCTTC.

This chain links TRBV6-5 with TRBJ1-6, with unresolved D. The CDR3 is made up of 15 amino acids. V was clipped by 0 bases and J by 8 bases, with 11 bases between them. The V gene's germline CDR1 is MNHEY and CDR2 SVGAGI. The CDR3 sequence: CASSYSGRGYSPLHF. The CDR3 DNA follows: TGTGCCAGCAGTTACTCAGGCCGGGGTTATTCACCCCTCCACTTT.

The chain is built from TRBV7-9 and TRBJ1-2; perhaps TRBD1 as D (5 bases). Per the germline V gene, CDR1 is SEHNR and CDR2 is FQNEAQ (reference sequence). The CDR3 has 13 residues. V lost 6 bases, J lost 13 bases, and 21 bases lay in between. The CDR3 is CASSGTGLGWSTF. CDR3 nucleotide sequence: TGTGCCAGCAGTGGAACAGGCCTAGGTTGGAGCACCTTC.

This clone was seen only once. The chain has TRBV19 and TRBJ2-1; 10 bases are a match to TRBD2. The CDR3 consists of 14 residues. V lost 7 bases and J lost 6; bases outside the gene matches: 6. Germline V gene data show CDR1 as LNHDA and CDR2 as SQIVND (reference sequence). The DNA of the CDR3 is TGTGCCAGTATGGGGCTAGCGGGAGTCAATGAGCAGTTCTTC. Amino acids: CASMGLAGVNEQFF.

The chain combines TRBV6-4 with TRBJ2-2; 8 bases are shared with TRBD1. The J segment lost 0 bases and the V segment lost 4 bases, leaving 4 bases of the junction unmatched. CDR3 size: 16 residues. Germline loops: CDR1 MRHNA, CDR2 SNTAGT. CDR3 DNA: TGTGCCAGCAGTGCTTTACAGGGGGCGAACACCGGGGAGCTGTTTTTT. Its protein product is CASSALQGANTGELFF.

The CDR3 loop reads CASSPYPPKEQYF. The CDR3 DNA reads TGTGCCAGCAGCCCCTACCCCCCGAAAGAGCAGTACTTC. The chain employs TRBV21-1 and TRBJ2-7; the table assigns TRBD2, which was not confirmed against the DNA. TRBV21-1 constitutes a pseudogene. This CDR3 has 13 amino acids.

J is TRBJ2-1 and V is TRBV7-9, with TRBD2 identical over 7 bases. The CDR3 spans 18 residues. The ends lost 4 bases at V and 6 bases at J; junction bases unmatched: 18. Germline V gene lookup returns CDR1 SEHNR and CDR2 FQNEAQ (reference sequence). CDR3 sequence: CASSSPSSQASGFNEQFF. CDR3 in DNA: TGTGCCAGCAGCTCCCCGTCGAGTCAAGCTAGCGGCTTCAATGAGCAGTTCTTC.

This chain links TRBV3-1 (or the pseudogene TRBV3-2) with TRBJ1-5, with D possibly being TRBD1 (6 bases). The CDR3 is 18 amino acids. V lost 4 bases to trimming and J lost 0 bases, with 19 bases between them. Germline-derived CDR1 and CDR2 are LGHDT and YNNKEL (reference sequence). CDR3 protein: CASSLRAGGLNSNQPQHF. As DNA, the CDR3 is TGTGCCAGCAGCCTCCGGGCCGGGGGGCTGAATAGCAATCAGCCCCAGCATTTT.

The V gene is TRBV5-1, the J gene TRBJ2-1; possible D gene TRBD1, 5 bases. This CDR3 has 13 amino acids. Trimming took off 0 bases at V and 10 bases at J, with 11 bases between the two ends. The germline CDR1 and CDR2 sequences are SGHRS and YFSETQ. Here the CDR3 DNA reads TGCGCCAGCAGCTTGGGGGGCAATGTGGAGCAGTTCTTC. Translation gives CASSLGGNVEQFF. The full variable domain, rest sourced from reference TRBV5-1 and TRBJ2-1, is KAGVTQTPRYLIKTRGQQVTLSCSPISGHRSVSWYQQTPGQGLQFLFEYFSETQRNKGNFPGRFSGRQFSNSRSEMNVSTLELGDSALYLCASSLGGNVEQFFGPGTRLTVL.

The V and J genes are TRBV12-5 and TRBJ1-6; 7 bases match TRBD1. V lost 0 bases, J lost 5 bases, and 4 bases stayed unmatched. The CDR3 contains 16 residues. The germline V gene has CDR1 LGHNT and CDR2 FRNRAP. The CDR3, as DNA: TGTGCTAGTGGTTTGGTTTCAGGGGGACATAATTCACCCCTCCACTTT. This gives the protein CASGLVSGGHNSPLHF.

This chain joins TRBV28 and TRBJ2-5; D gene ambiguous. The CDR3 has 14 residues. CDR1 and CDR2 from the germline V gene are MDHEN and SYDVKM. V was shortened by 3 bases and J by 2 bases, with 10 bases between the two germline ends. CDR3 nucleotide sequence: TGTGCCAGCAGTTTCGTGACACGGCAAGAGACCCAGTACTTC. Residues: CASSFVTRQETQYF.

The chain recombines TRBV24-1 with TRBJ2-7; 7 bases agree with TRBD1. The germline V gene encodes CDR1 KGHDR and CDR2 SFDVKD. V gave up 1 base and J gave up 6 bases; unmatched junction bases: 8. The length of the CDR3 is 15 residues. The CDR3 DNA is TGTGCCACCAGTGATTTCCCCCGACAGGGCAGCGAGCAGTACTTC. This translates into CATSDFPRQGSEQYF.

V and J are TRBV5-4 and TRBJ2-1; D is unclear. The CDR3 covers 15 residues. Deletions cut 1 base from V and 2 bases from J, with 10 bases between. CDR1 SGHNT and CDR2 YYREEE come from the germline V gene (reference sequence). For the CDR3, the DNA is TGTGCCAGCAGCTTGACACTAAACGCCTACAATGAGCAGTTCTTC. Its protein product is CASSLTLNAYNEQFF. Full variable domain (rest looked up from reference TRBV5-4 and TRBJ2-1): ETGVTQSPTHLIKTRGQQVTLRCSSQSGHNTVSWYQQALGQGPQFIFQYYREEENGRGNFPPRFSGLQFPNYSSELNVNALELDDSALYLCASSLTLNAYNEQFFGPGTRLTVL.

This chain connects TRBV5-1 to TRBJ2-5; D call uncertain. V was clipped by 5 bases and J by 1 base, with 9 bases between them. CDR3 length: 13 residues. The germline V gene has CDR1 SGHRS and CDR2 YFSETQ. The CDR3 reads CASRPDTQETQYF. CDR3 nucleotides: TGCGCCAGCAGACCCGACACCCAAGAGACCCAGTACTTC.

CDR3 loop: CASSQGTSERTDTQYF. CDR3 nucleotides: TGTGCCAGCAGCCAAGGGACTAGCGAGAGAACAGATACGCAGTATTTT. The rearrangement uses TRBV3-1 (or the pseudogene TRBV3-2) and TRBJ2-3, with 9 bases that match TRBD2. The CDR3 is 16 amino acids. Germline CDR1 and CDR2: LGHDT and YNNKEL (reference sequence). Germline trimming cut 1 base from V and 3 bases from J; bases unmatched to any gene: 5.

This chain uses TRBV5-1 with TRBJ2-5; D may be TRBD1 (5 bases). CDR1 and CDR2 from the germline V gene are SGHRS and YFSETQ. This CDR3 is built from 15 residues. Trimming left V 1 base short and J 1 base short, with 11 bases between. The DNA for the CDR3 is TGCGCCAGCAGCTTGTCGCGGACATCCCAAGAGACCCAGTACTTC. Its protein is CASSLSRTSQETQYF.

The chain is built from TRBV6-5 and TRBJ1-5; maybe TRBD1 (6 bases). Trimming stripped 3 bases from V and 6 bases from J, with 18 bases between. This CDR3 is built from 16 residues. From germline, CDR1 is MNHEY and CDR2 SVGAGI. The CDR3 loop is CASSYISQGVGQPQHF. The CDR3 region has the DNA TGTGCCAGCAGTTATATATCACAGGGAGTGGGTCAGCCCCAGCATTTT.

CDR3 coding DNA: TGCAGCGTTGAAGACGGGGGGGAAGAGACCCAGTACTTC. Translating gives CSVEDGGEETQYF. V usage is TRBV29-1 and J usage is TRBJ2-5, with TRBD2 matching over 8 bases. The germline gives CDR1 SQVTM, CDR2 ANQGSEA. This CDR3 is 13 amino acids long. V gave up 0 bases and J gave up 3 bases; unmatched junction bases: 0.